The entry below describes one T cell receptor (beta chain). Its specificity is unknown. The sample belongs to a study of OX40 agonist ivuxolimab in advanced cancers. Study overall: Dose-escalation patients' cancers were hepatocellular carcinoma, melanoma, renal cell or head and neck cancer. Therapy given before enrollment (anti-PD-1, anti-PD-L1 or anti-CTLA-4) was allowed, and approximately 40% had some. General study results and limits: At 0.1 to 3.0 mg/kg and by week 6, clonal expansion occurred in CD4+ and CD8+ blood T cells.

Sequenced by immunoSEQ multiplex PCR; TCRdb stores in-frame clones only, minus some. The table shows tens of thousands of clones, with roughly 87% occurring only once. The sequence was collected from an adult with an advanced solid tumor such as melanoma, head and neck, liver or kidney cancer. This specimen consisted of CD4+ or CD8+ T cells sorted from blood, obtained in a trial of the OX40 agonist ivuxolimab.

The CDR3 reads CASSLWGTAGGGGYTF. The CDR3 coding sequence is TGTGCCAGCAGTTTATGGGGCACCGCGGGAGGAGGGGGCTACACCTTC. The chain carries TRBV28 and TRBJ1-2; unclear D gene. Trimming took off 0 bases at V and 8 bases at J, with 19 bases between the two ends. Germline V gives CDR1 MDHEN, CDR2 SYDVKM. The length of the CDR3 is 16 residues.